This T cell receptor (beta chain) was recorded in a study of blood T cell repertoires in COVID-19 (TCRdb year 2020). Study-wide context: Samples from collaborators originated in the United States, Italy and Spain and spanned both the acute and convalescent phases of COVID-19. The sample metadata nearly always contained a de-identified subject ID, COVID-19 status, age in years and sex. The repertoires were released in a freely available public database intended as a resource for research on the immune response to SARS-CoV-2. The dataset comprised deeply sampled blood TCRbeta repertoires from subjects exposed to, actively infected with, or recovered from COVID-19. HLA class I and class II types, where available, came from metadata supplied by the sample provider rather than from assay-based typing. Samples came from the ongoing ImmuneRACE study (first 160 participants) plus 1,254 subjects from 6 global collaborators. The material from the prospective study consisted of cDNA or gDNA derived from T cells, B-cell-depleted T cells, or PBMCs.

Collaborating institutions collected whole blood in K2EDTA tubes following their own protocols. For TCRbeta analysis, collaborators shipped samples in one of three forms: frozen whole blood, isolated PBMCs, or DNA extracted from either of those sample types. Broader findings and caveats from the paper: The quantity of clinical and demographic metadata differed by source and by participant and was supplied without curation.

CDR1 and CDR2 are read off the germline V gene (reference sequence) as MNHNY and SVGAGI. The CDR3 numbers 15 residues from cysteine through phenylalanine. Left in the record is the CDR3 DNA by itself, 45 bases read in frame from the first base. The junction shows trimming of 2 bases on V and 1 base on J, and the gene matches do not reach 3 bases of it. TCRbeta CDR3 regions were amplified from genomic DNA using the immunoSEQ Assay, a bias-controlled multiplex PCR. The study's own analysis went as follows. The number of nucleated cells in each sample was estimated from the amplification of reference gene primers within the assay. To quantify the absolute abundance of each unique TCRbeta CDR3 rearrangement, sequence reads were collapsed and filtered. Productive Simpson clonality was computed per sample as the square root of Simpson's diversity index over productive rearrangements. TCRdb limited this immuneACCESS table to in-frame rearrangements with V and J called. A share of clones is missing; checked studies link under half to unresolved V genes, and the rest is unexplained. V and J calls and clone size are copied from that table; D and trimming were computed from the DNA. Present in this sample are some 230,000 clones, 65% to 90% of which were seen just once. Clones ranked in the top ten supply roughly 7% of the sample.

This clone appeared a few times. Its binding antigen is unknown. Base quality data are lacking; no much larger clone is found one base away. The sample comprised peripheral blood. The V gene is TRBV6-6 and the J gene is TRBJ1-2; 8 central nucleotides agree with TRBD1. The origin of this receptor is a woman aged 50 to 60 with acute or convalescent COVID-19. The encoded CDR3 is CASSYKQGDNYGYTF. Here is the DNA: TGTGCCAGCAGTTACAAACAGGGGGATAACTATGGCTACACCTTC.